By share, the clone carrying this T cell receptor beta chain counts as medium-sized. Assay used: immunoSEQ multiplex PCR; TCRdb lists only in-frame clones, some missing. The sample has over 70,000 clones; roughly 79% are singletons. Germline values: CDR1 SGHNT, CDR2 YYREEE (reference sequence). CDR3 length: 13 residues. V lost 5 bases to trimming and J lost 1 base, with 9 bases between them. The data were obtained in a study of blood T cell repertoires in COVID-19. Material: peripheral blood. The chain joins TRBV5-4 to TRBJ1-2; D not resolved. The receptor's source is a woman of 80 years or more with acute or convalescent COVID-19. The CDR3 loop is CASRPAGNYGYTF. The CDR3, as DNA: TGTGCCAGCAGACCCGCGGGTAACTATGGCTACACCTTC.